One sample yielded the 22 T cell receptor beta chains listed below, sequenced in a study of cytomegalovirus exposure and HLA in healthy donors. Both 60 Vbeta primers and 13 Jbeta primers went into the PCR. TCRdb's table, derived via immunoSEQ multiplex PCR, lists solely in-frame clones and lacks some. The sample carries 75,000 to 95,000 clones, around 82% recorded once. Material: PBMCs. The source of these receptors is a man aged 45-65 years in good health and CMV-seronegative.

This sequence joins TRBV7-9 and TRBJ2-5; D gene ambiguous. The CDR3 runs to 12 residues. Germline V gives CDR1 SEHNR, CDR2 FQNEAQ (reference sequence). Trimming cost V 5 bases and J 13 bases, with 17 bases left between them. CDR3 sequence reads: CASSPEIGLPYF. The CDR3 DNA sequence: TGTGCCAGCAGCCCCGAGATCGGTTTACCGTACTTC.

In DNA form, the CDR3 reads TGTGCTAGTGGGGTCTACCGACAGGGGAGCCTAGGGCAGCCCCAGCATTTT. It yields the protein CASGVYRQGSLGQPQHF. The genes are TRBV12-5 and TRBJ1-5, with 8 bases matching TRBD1. Losses at the gene ends were 6 bases for V and 7 bases for J; bases not matched to a gene: 17. The length of the CDR3 is 17 residues. Germline lookup yields CDR1 LGHNT and CDR2 FRNRAP.

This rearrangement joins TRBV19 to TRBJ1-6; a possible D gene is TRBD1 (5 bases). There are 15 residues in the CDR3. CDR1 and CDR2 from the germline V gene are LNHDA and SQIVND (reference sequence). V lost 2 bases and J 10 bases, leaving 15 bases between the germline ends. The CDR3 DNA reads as TGTGCCAGTAGTATAAGCGAGGGAGGGGCATCACCCCTCCACTTT. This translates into CASSISEGGASPLHF.

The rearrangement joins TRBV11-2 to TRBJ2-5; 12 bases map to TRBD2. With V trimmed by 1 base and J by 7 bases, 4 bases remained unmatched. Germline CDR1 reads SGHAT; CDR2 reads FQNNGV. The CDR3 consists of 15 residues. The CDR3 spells CASSLASSGGGTQYF. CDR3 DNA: TGTGCCAGCAGCTTAGCTTCTAGCGGGGGGGGGACCCAGTACTTC.

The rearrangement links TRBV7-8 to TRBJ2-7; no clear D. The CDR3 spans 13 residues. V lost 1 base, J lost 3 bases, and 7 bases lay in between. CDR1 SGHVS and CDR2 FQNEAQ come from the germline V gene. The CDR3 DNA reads TGTGCCAGCAGCTTAGGACTGGGCTACGAGCAGTACTTC. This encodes CASSLGLGYEQYF.

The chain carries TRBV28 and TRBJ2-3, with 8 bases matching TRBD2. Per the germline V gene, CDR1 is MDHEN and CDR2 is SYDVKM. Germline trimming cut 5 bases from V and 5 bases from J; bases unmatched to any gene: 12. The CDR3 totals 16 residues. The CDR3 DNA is TGTGCCAGCAGTCCCCCGGCGGGGGGCCGGGGAGATACGCAGTATTTT. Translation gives CASSPPAGGRGDTQYF.

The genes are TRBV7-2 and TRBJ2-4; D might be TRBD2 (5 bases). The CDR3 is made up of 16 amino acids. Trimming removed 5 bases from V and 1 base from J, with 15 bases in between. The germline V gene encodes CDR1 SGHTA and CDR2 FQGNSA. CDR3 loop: CASSVLSSAAKNIQYF. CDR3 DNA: TGTGCCAGCAGCGTCTTAAGTAGCGCGGCCAAAAACATTCAGTACTTC.

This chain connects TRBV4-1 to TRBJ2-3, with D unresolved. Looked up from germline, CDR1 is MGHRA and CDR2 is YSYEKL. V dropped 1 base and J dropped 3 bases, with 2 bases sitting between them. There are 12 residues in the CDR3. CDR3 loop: CASSQATDTQYF. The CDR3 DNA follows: TGCGCCAGCAGCCAAGCGACAGATACGCAGTATTTT.

The CDR3 DNA sequence: TGTGCCACCAGCAGAGGGGGACAGGGCGATGAAAAACTGTTTTTT. It is translated as CATSRGGQGDEKLFF. This chain uses TRBV15 with TRBJ1-4; 9 positions agree with TRBD1. This CDR3 comprises 15 residues. The germline gives CDR1 LNHNV, CDR2 YYDKDF (reference sequence). The junction had 3 bases not matched to a gene; V was cut back by 1 base and J by 6 bases.

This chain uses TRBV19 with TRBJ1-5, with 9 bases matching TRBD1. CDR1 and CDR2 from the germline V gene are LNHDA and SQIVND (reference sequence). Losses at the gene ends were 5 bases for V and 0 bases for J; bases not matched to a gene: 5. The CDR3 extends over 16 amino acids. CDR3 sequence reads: CASSPQQGASNQPQHF. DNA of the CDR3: TGTGCCAGTAGTCCGCAACAGGGGGCTAGCAATCAGCCCCAGCATTTT. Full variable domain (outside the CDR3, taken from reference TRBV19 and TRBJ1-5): DGGITQSPKYLFRKEGQNVTLSCEQNLNHDAMYWYRQDPGQGLRLIYYSQIVNDFQKGDIAEGYSVSREKKESFPLTVTSAQKNPTAFYLCASSPQQGASNQPQHFGDGTRLSIL.

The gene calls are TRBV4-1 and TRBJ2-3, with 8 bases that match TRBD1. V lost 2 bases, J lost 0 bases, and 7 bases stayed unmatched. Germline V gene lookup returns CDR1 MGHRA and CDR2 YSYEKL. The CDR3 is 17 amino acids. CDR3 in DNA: TGCGCCAGCAGCCAATTCGGTACAGGGGGGAGCACAGATACGCAGTATTTT. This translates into CASSQFGTGGSTDTQYF.

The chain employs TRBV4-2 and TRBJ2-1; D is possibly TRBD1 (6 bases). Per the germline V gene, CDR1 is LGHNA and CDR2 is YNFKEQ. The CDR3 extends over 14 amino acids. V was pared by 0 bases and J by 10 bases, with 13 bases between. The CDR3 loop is CASSQDIGGYEQFF. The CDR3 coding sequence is TGTGCCAGCAGCCAAGATATAGGGGGATACGAGCAGTTCTTC.

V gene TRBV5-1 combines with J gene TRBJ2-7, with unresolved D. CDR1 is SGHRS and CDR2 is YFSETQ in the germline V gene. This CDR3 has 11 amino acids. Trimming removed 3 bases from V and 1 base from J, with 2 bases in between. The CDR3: CASSSSYEQYF. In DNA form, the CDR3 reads TGCGCCAGCAGCTCTTCCTACGAGCAGTACTTC.

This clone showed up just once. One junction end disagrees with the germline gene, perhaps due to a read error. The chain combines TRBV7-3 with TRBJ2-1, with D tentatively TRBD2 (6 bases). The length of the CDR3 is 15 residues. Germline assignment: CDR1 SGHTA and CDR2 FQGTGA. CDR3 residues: CASSLIRGSYNEQFF. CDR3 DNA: TGTGCCAGCAGTTTAATCCGGGGGTCCTACAATGAGCAGTTCTTC.

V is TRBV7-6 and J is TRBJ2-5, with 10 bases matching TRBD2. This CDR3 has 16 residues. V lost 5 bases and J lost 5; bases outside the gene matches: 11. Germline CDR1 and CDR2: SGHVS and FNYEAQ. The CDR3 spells CASSLQRGGLGETQYF. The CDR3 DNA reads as TGTGCCAGCAGCCTCCAGCGGGGGGGATTAGGGGAGACCCAGTACTTC.

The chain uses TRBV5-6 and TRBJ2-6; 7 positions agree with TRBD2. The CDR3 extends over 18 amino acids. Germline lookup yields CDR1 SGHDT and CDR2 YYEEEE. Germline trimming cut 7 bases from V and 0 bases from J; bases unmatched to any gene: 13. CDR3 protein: CASSGGGRARSGANVLTF. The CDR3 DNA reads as TGTGCCAGCTCTGGGGGGGGAAGGGCGCGCTCTGGGGCCAACGTCCTGACTTTC.

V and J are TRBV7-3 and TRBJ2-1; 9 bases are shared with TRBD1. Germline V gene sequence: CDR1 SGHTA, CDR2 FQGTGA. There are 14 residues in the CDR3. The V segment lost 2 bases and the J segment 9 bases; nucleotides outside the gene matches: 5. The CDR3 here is CASSLGQGRGEQFF. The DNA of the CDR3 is TGTGCCAGCAGCTTAGGACAGGGGAGGGGTGAGCAGTTCTTC.

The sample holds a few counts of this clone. The CDR3 here is CASSLGQVYGYTF. CDR3 coding DNA: TGTGCCAGCAGTCTCGGACAGGTCTATGGCTACACCTTC. The gene calls are TRBV6-5 and TRBJ1-2; 7 nucleotides align to TRBD1. The ends lost 5 bases at V and 4 bases at J; junction bases unmatched: 4. The CDR3 extends over 13 amino acids. Germline V lookup: CDR1 MNHEY, CDR2 SVGAGI.

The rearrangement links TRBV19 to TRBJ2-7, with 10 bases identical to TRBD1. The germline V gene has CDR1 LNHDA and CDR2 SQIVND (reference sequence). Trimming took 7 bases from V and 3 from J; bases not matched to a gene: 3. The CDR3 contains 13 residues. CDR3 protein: CASTDRGLYEQYF. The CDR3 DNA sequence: TGTGCCAGTACCGACAGGGGGCTCTACGAGCAGTACTTC.

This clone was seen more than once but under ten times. This CDR3 is CASSQADGVTRSSYNSPLHF. The CDR3 DNA reads as TGCGCCAGCAGCCAAGCCGACGGGGTTACAAGAAGCTCCTATAATTCACCCCTCCACTTT. The rearrangement uses TRBV4-3 and TRBJ1-6; no clear D gene. Germline CDR1 is LGHNA and CDR2 is YSLEER. CDR3 length: 20 residues. Trimming took off 1 base at V and 0 bases at J, with 19 bases between the two ends.

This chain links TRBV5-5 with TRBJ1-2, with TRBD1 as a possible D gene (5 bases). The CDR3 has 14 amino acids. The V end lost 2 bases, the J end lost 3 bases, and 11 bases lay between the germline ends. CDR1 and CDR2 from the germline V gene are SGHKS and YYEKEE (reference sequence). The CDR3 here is CASSFAGRDYGYTF. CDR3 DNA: TGTGCCAGCAGCTTTGCAGGGAGGGACTATGGCTACACCTTC.

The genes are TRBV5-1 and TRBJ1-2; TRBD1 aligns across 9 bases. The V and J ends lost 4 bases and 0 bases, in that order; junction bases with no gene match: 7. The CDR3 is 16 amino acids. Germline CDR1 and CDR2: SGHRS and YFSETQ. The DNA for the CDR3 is TGCGCCAGCAGCCCCAACAGGGGGCCGACTAACTATGGCTACACCTTC. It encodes CASSPNRGPTNYGYTF. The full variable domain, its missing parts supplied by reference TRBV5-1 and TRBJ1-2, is KAGVTQTPRYLIKTRGQQVTLSCSPISGHRSVSWYQQTPGQGLQFLFEYFSETQRNKGNFPGRFSGRQFSNSRSEMNVSTLELGDSALYLCASSPNRGPTNYGYTFGSGTRLTVV.